What follows are 20 T cell receptor beta chains derived from one specimen sequenced in a study of T cell responses to AZD1222 COVID-19 vaccine (dated by TCRdb to the early 2020s). Library method: the immunoSEQ multiplex PCR assay. The source is immuneACCESS, and TCRdb retained only in-frame sequences with V and J called. Part of the clones is not carried over; for the studies checked, unresolved V genes explain less than half of this, and the remainder is unexplained. This sample lists 100,000 to 120,000 clones; approximately 89% were detected once. Roughly 3.2% of the sample is taken by the ten largest. This specimen's time point label, per the study, means: baseline before first vaccination. Reading the label with the study, this specimen's treatment or condition is: meningococcal conjugate vaccine given as trial control. The sample here was peripheral blood, taken on day 0 of MenACWY control vaccination. These receptors originate from an adult in good health.

V gene TRBV6-5 combines with J gene TRBJ1-2, with TRBD1 as a possible D gene (5 bases). The CDR3 is 14 amino acids. CDR1 is MNHEY and CDR2 is SVGAGI in the germline V gene. The V gene lost 5 bases and the J gene lost 2 bases, with 12 bases spanning the gap. The CDR3 nucleotides are TGTGCCAGCAGTCCCTGGGGGGAAAACTATGGCTACACCTTC. Translation: CASSPWGENYGYTF.

V usage is TRBV19 and J usage is TRBJ1-2; 8 nucleotides match TRBD1. Germline V gene lookup returns CDR1 LNHDA and CDR2 SQIVND (reference sequence). V dropped 3 bases and J dropped 6; count of bases not matched to a gene: 9. The CDR3 has 15 residues. The CDR3: CASSIDRGDLDGYTF. The CDR3 DNA follows: TGTGCCAGTAGTATCGACAGGGGTGACCTAGATGGCTACACCTTC.

This rearrangement joins TRBV10-1 to TRBJ1-6; unclear D gene. The CDR3 runs 14 residues. V lost 2 bases and J 5 bases, leaving 7 bases between the germline ends. Per the germline V gene, CDR1 is WNHNN and CDR2 is SYGVQD (reference sequence). The CDR3 region is CASSEPGNNSPLHF. CDR3 sequence (DNA): TGCGCCAGCAGTGAGCCGGGGAATAATTCACCCCTCCACTTT.

V is TRBV5-1 and J is TRBJ2-5, with a tentative D call TRBD2 (7 bases). V gave up 0 bases and J gave up 2 bases, with 14 bases separating them. The CDR3 totals 16 residues. Germline V gene sequence: CDR1 SGHRS, CDR2 YFSETQ. The CDR3 loop is CASSLGAGALQETQYF. DNA of the CDR3: TGCGCCAGCAGCTTGGGGGCGGGGGCCCTACAAGAGACCCAGTACTTC.

The V and J genes are TRBV30 and TRBJ2-1; D possibly matches TRBD1 or TRBD2 (5 bases each). This CDR3 is 14 amino acids long. Germline CDR1 and CDR2: GTSNPN and SVGIG (reference sequence). V dropped 6 bases and J dropped 5 bases, with 17 bases sitting between them. CDR3 residues: CACDRDLIHNEQFF. Here the CDR3 DNA reads TGTGCCTGCGATAGGGACCTGATCCACAATGAGCAGTTCTTC.

This clone showed up just once. The chain combines TRBV7-2 with TRBJ1-1, with D uncertain. This CDR3 is built from 16 residues. Germline lookup yields CDR1 SGHTA and CDR2 FQGNSA. V lost 5 bases and J lost 3, with 19 bases in between. CDR3 sequence (DNA): TGTGCCAGCAGCCCCGACTCGGGCAGCTTCTACACTGAAGCTTTCTTT. Translation gives CASSPDSGSFYTEAFF.

This chain connects TRBV9 to TRBJ1-2, with D unclear. This CDR3 is built from 17 residues. The germline V gene has CDR1 SGDLS and CDR2 YYNGEE. V shed 0 bases and J shed 1 base, with 16 bases lying between them. CDR3 nucleotide sequence: TGTGCCAGCAGCGTAGCTACTCACGAAGGCAGTAACTATGGCTACACCTTC. This sequence encodes CASSVATHEGSNYGYTF.

This chain uses TRBV2 with TRBJ2-1, with TRBD1 as a possible D gene (5 bases). Germline V CDR1 and CDR2: SNHLY, FYNNEI. Trimming stripped 3 bases from V and 9 bases from J, with 18 bases between. This CDR3 has 15 residues. Written as DNA, the CDR3 is TGTGCCAGCAGTGATCAGGGTCCGCTTTCGGGTGAGCAGTTCTTC. It is translated as CASSDQGPLSGEQFF.

The chain has TRBV7-6 and TRBJ1-3; D remains ambiguous. V lost 1 base and J lost 5, with 12 bases in between. The V gene's germline CDR1 is SGHVS and CDR2 FNYEAQ. This CDR3 has 15 amino acids. The CDR3 loop is CASSLEGSTRNTIYF. The CDR3 nucleotides are TGTGCCAGCAGCTTAGAAGGCAGTACCCGAAACACCATATATTTT.

This clone appeared a few times. The rearrangement links TRBV19 to TRBJ1-6, with 9 bases aligning to TRBD1. Trimming at V came to 4 bases and at J to 7 bases, leaving 11 bases not matched to a gene. This CDR3 is built from 17 residues. The germline V gene encodes CDR1 LNHDA and CDR2 SQIVND (reference sequence). The CDR3 sequence: CASSTEQDRGWNSPLHF. The CDR3 coding sequence is TGTGCCAGTAGTACCGAACAGGACAGGGGTTGGAATTCACCCCTCCACTTT.

The chain is built from TRBV7-9 and TRBJ1-2; tentatively, D is TRBD1 (6 bases). The germline V and J ends were trimmed by 1 base and 6 bases, with 18 bases remaining between them. The CDR3 length is 16 residues. Germline loops: CDR1 SEHNR, CDR2 FQNEAQ (reference sequence). CDR3 region: CASSLGVGSTGHGYTF. CDR3 DNA sequence: TGTGCCAGCAGCTTAGGAGTGGGCAGCACAGGGCATGGCTACACCTTC. Using reference TRBV7-9 and TRBJ1-2 for the parts outside the CDR3, the full variable domain is DTGVSQNPRHKITKRGQNVTFRCDPISEHNRLYWYRQTLGQGPEFLTYFQNEAQLEKSRLLSDRFSAERPKGSFSTLEIQRTEQGDSAMYLCASSLGVGSTGHGYTFGSGTRLTVV.

The chain is built from TRBV2 and TRBJ2-7, with TRBD1 matching over 7 bases. The CDR3 is made up of 17 amino acids. Trimming at V came to 6 bases and at J to 3 bases, leaving 17 bases not matched to a gene. CDR1 is SNHLY and CDR2 is FYNNEI in the germline V gene. The CDR3 DNA is TGTGCCAGCAGCCTACTGTTCCAGGGGGATCGGGGCTACGAGCAGTACTTC. It encodes CASSLLFQGDRGYEQYF.

The chain links TRBV7-2 to TRBJ1-2; 7 bases are a match to TRBD1. Germline V gene data show CDR1 as SGHTA and CDR2 as FQGNSA. The CDR3 consists of 16 residues. Germline trimming cut 0 bases from V and 8 bases from J; bases unmatched to any gene: 12. The DNA for the CDR3 is TGTGCCAGCAGCTTAGCGACCGGACAGGCTTTGGGAGGCTACACCTTC. Translated, it gives CASSLATGQALGGYTF. The variable domain in full, completed from reference TRBV7-2 and TRBJ1-2, reads GAGVSQSPSNKVTEKGKDVELRCDPISGHTALYWYRQSLGQGLEFLIYFQGNSAPDKSGLPSDRFSAERTGGSVSTLTIQRTQQEDSAVYLCASSLATGQALGGYTFGSGTRLTVV.

This clone was found a few times. This rearrangement joins TRBV21-1 to TRBJ2-2; the DNA was not compared with TRBD2, the D call given in the table. TRBV21-1 is flagged as a pseudogene. CDR3 length: 15 residues. The CDR3 DNA follows: TGTGCCAGGGGTAGGCGGGAAGCGTACACCGGGGAGCTGTTTTTT. Its protein is CARGRREAYTGELFF.

The chain couples TRBV15 to TRBJ2-2; 7 bases line up with TRBD1. Germline V CDR1 and CDR2: LNHNV, YYDKDF (reference sequence). The junction had 11 bases not matched to a gene; V was cut back by 5 bases and J by 2 bases. CDR3 size: 17 residues. The CDR3 spells CATSEVQGKRNTGELFF. CDR3 DNA: TGTGCCACCAGCGAGGTACAGGGGAAGAGAAACACCGGGGAGCTGTTTTTT.

V and J are TRBV2 and TRBJ2-4, with D uncertain. V lost 6 bases, J lost 0 bases, and 6 bases lay in between. There are 13 residues in the CDR3. Germline V gene data show CDR1 as SNHLY and CDR2 as FYNNEI. The DNA of the CDR3 is TGTGCCAGCAGCCCCGGAGCCAAAAACATTCAGTACTTC. Amino acid sequence: CASSPGAKNIQYF.

The J gene is TRBJ1-2, the V gene TRBV3-1 (or the pseudogene TRBV3-2); D remains unclear. The CDR3 is 14 residues long. From germline, CDR1 is LGHDT and CDR2 YNNKEL (reference sequence). Deletions cut 0 bases from V and 8 bases from J, with 13 bases between. The CDR3, as DNA: TGTGCCAGCAGCCAAGATATGGGTAGAGGGGGCTACACCTTC. Translation gives CASSQDMGRGGYTF.

The rearrangement joins TRBV18 to TRBJ2-7; D possibly corresponds to TRBD1 (5 bases). The CDR3 is made up of 13 amino acids. Trimming shortened V by 6 bases and J by 4 bases, and 13 bases separated the two germline ends. Germline V gene data show CDR1 as KGHSH and CDR2 as LQKENI. CDR3 in amino acids: CASSSMQGYEQYF. The CDR3 coding sequence is TGTGCCAGCTCGTCAATGCAGGGTTACGAGCAGTACTTC. Complete variable domain (other parts from reference TRBV18 and TRBJ2-7): NAGVMQNPRHLVRRRGQEARLRCSPMKGHSHVYWYRQLPEEGLKFMVYLQKENIIDESGMPKERFSAEFPKEGPSILRIQQVVRGDSAAYFCASSSMQGYEQYFGPGTRLTVT.

The chain uses TRBV9 and TRBJ2-3; possible D gene TRBD2, 5 bases. Trimming cost V 1 base and J 5 bases, with 11 bases left between them. The CDR3 totals 14 residues. Germline CDR1 SGDLS, CDR2 YYNGEE. CDR3 protein: CASSVSQREDTQYF. CDR3 bases: TGTGCCAGCAGCGTAAGCCAGAGGGAAGATACGCAGTATTTT.

This chain's CDR3 is CASSSPQVRGGYTF. CDR3 bases: TGTGCCAGCAGCTCCCCTCAGGTGAGGGGTGGCTACACCTTC. This chain joins TRBV11-2 and TRBJ1-2; D may be TRBD1 (5 bases). The CDR3 consists of 14 residues. Germline CDR1 reads SGHAT; CDR2 reads FQNNGV. Trimming took 4 bases from V and 7 from J, leaving 16 bases between them.